The clone carrying this T cell receptor (beta chain) was recorded once. This sample was included in a study of control samples from healthy donors and cancer patients. Generated by immunoSEQ multiplex PCR, the TCRdb table keeps only in-frame clones and is missing some. Of roughly 130,000 clones listed, about 88% are singletons. CDR1 is LNHDA, CDR2 SQIVND, per germline (reference sequence). Germline trimming cut 5 bases from V and 2 bases from J; bases unmatched to any gene: 14. There are 18 residues in the CDR3. The source of this sequence is a woman aged 25 to 39 in good health. The V call is TRBV19, the J call TRBJ2-1, with TRBD2 matching 8 bases. Material for sequencing was blood. The CDR3 is CASSQGYGSGTPYNEQFF. Here the CDR3 DNA reads TGTGCCAGTAGTCAAGGATATGGTAGCGGGACCCCCTACAATGAGCAGTTCTTC.